Each of the 19 T cell receptor beta chains below was sequenced from the same sample in a study of a mutant IDH1 vaccine in newly diagnosed glioma. The sample's time point: week 35, safety follow-up. Doses consisted of 300 ug of mutant IDH1 20-mer peptide each, paired with topical imiquimod. The method was immunoSEQ multiplex PCR; TCRdb's version includes in-frame clones alone and lacks a portion of them. The sample yields around 60,000 clones, roughly 80% seen once. These TCRs' antigens remain unknown. This material consisted of PBMCs, taken from a glioma patient whose treatment included an IDH1 peptide vaccine. These TCRs come from a middle-aged man with glioma.

This clone was seen only a few times. The V and J genes are TRBV28 and TRBJ2-1; 7 nucleotides align to TRBD1. The CDR3 totals 15 residues. J lost 7 bases, V lost 6 bases, and 12 bases had no gene match. Germline lookup yields CDR1 MDHEN and CDR2 SYDVKM. The CDR3 protein is CASSQYIDRANEQFF. The CDR3 DNA sequence: TGTGCCAGCAGCCAATACATCGACAGGGCAAATGAGCAGTTCTTC.

The chain joins TRBV30 to TRBJ2-5, with D possibly TRBD1 on 6 matching bases. This CDR3 has 15 residues. The V gene's germline CDR1 is GTSNPN and CDR2 SVGIG (reference sequence). CDR3 in DNA: TGTGCTTCCGACCTAGGGGGTTTTGTTGGTGAGACCCAGTACTTC. This encodes CASDLGGFVGETQYF. The variable domain in full, completed from reference TRBV30 and TRBJ2-5, reads SQTIHQWPATLVQPVGSPLSLECTVEGTSNPNLYWYRQAAGRGLQLLFYSVGIGQISSEVPQNLSASRPQDRQFILSSKKLLLSDSGFYLCASDLGGFVGETQYFGPGTRLLVL.

The V call is TRBV7-9, the J call TRBJ2-3; 13 positions match TRBD2. Trimming at V came to 5 bases and at J to 0 bases, leaving 8 bases not matched to a gene. Looked up from germline, CDR1 is SEHNR and CDR2 is FQNEAQ (reference sequence). The CDR3 is 18 amino acids. The CDR3 nucleotides read TGTGCCAGCAGCAACAGGGTGGGACTAGCGGGAAGCACAGATACGCAGTATTTT. This gives the protein CASSNRVGLAGSTDTQYF.

This clone was counted once. The rearrangement uses TRBV7-2 and TRBJ1-6; D gene ambiguous. Germline assignment: CDR1 SGHTA and CDR2 FQGNSA. V shed 3 bases and J shed 5 bases, with 8 bases lying between them. CDR3 length equals 14 residues. The CDR3 DNA sequence: TGTGCCAGCAGCTTGAGGAGGAATAATTCACCCCTCCACTTT. This gives the protein CASSLRRNNSPLHF. Based on the CDR3 plus reference TRBV7-2 and TRBJ1-6, the full variable domain is GAGVSQSPSNKVTEKGKDVELRCDPISGHTALYWYRQSLGQGLEFLIYFQGNSAPDKSGLPSDRFSAERTGGSVSTLTIQRTQQEDSAVYLCASSLRRNNSPLHFGNGTRLTVT.

The chain has TRBV27 and TRBJ1-5; D is perhaps TRBD1 (5 bases). V lost 5 bases and J 7 bases, leaving 12 bases between the germline ends. The germline V gene encodes CDR1 MNHEY and CDR2 SMNVEV (reference sequence). The length of the CDR3 is 13 residues. DNA of the CDR3: TGTGCCAGCAGTGTCCGCGGGGGACAGCCCCAGCATTTT. It yields the protein CASSVRGGQPQHF.

The chain couples TRBV6-1 to TRBJ2-2; perhaps TRBD1 as D (5 bases). Per the germline V gene, CDR1 is MNHNS and CDR2 is SASEGT. The CDR3 covers 14 residues. The V and J ends lost 5 bases and 0 bases respectively, with 7 bases between them. The DNA of the CDR3 is TGTGCCAGCAGTCAACAGGCGAACACCGGGGAGCTGTTTTTT. The encoded protein is CASSQQANTGELFF.

J is TRBJ1-2 and V is TRBV5-1; TRBD1 is a possible D gene (6 bases). V was trimmed by 0 bases and J by 4 bases, leaving 10 bases between them. This CDR3 has 14 amino acids. Germline V gives CDR1 SGHRS, CDR2 YFSETQ. As DNA, the CDR3 is TGCGCCAGCAGCTTGGGCGGGGACACCTATGGCTACACCTTC. Amino acids: CASSLGGDTYGYTF.

This chain joins TRBV4-1 and TRBJ2-5; maybe TRBD2 (6 bases). The CDR3 spans 15 residues. The germline V gene has CDR1 MGHRA and CDR2 YSYEKL. Trimming removed 0 bases from V and 5 bases from J, with 13 bases in between. CDR3 amino acids: CASSQDVGGRETQYF. For the CDR3, the DNA is TGCGCCAGCAGCCAAGATGTCGGGGGAAGGGAGACCCAGTACTTC.

The chain combines TRBV19 with TRBJ2-6, with D perhaps TRBD1 (6 bases). This CDR3 spans 18 amino acids. Trimming took off 5 bases at V and 0 bases at J, with 17 bases between the two ends. The germline gives CDR1 LNHDA, CDR2 SQIVND (reference sequence). CDR3 amino acids: CASSVRQVSLSGANVLTF. The CDR3 region has the DNA TGTGCCAGTAGTGTTCGACAGGTTTCTCTCTCTGGGGCCAACGTCCTGACTTTC.

The genes are TRBV4-1 and TRBJ2-2, with a weak D call TRBD2 (5 bases). V was clipped by 0 bases and J by 2 bases, with 10 bases between them. This CDR3 has 16 residues. Germline values: CDR1 MGHRA, CDR2 YSYEKL. In DNA form, the CDR3 reads TGCGCCAGCAGCCAAGAAGCGGCGGGCAACACCGGGGAGCTGTTTTTT. The encoded protein is CASSQEAAGNTGELFF.

The gene calls are TRBV11-2 and TRBJ2-7, with D perhaps TRBD2 (6 bases). CDR1 is SGHAT, CDR2 FQNNGV, per germline. With 0 bases removed from V and 5 bases from J, the gap between germline ends came to 14 bases. This CDR3 comprises 15 residues. The CDR3 reads CASSLDQLAPDEQYF. CDR3 coding DNA: TGTGCCAGCAGCTTAGATCAGCTAGCGCCCGACGAGCAGTACTTC.

This chain links TRBV25-1 with TRBJ1-6, with TRBD1 identical over 9 bases. Germline trimming cut 6 bases from V and 4 bases from J; bases unmatched to any gene: 7. CDR1 and CDR2 (germline): MGHDK, SYGVNS. CDR3 length: 16 amino acids. CDR3 in amino acids: CASRKETGGYNSPLHF. CDR3 in DNA: TGTGCCAGCAGAAAAGAGACAGGGGGTTATAATTCACCCCTCCACTTT.

The chain links TRBV19 to TRBJ1-1; the D gene is possibly TRBD1 (5 bases). V lost 3 bases and J 1 base, leaving 12 bases between the germline ends. CDR1 is LNHDA and CDR2 is SQIVND in the germline V gene (reference sequence). There are 15 residues in the CDR3. CDR3 loop: CASSIRPDTNTEAFF. CDR3 DNA: TGTGCCAGTAGTATCCGTCCGGACACGAACACTGAAGCTTTCTTT.

The chain is built from TRBV27 and TRBJ1-1; D not certain. Trimming took 3 bases from V and 5 from J, leaving 10 bases between them. The germline CDR1 and CDR2 sequences are MNHEY and SMNVEV (reference sequence). CDR3 length: 13 amino acids. The CDR3 region is CASSFGVGTEAFF. The CDR3 bases are TGTGCCAGCAGTTTCGGGGTAGGAACTGAAGCTTTCTTT.

The chain joins TRBV6-5 to TRBJ2-3; unclear D gene. V lost 4 bases, J lost 1 base, and 6 bases lay in between. CDR1 is MNHEY and CDR2 is SVGAGI in the germline V gene. The CDR3 has 13 residues. CDR3 sequence (DNA): TGTGCCAGCAGTTTTCCGGGCACAGATACGCAGTATTTT. Translating it yields CASSFPGTDTQYF.

This chain uses TRBV6-5 with TRBJ2-7; D call uncertain. The CDR3 is 10 amino acids. Deletions cut 2 bases from V and 5 bases from J, with 1 base between. The germline V gene has CDR1 MNHEY and CDR2 SVGAGI. This CDR3 reads CASSYDEQYF. The CDR3, as DNA: TGTGCCAGCAGTTACGACGAGCAGTACTTC.

The rearrangement links TRBV14 to TRBJ2-2, with no clear D. Germline loops: CDR1 SGHDN, CDR2 FVKESK. Trimming cost V 1 base and J 4 bases, with 4 bases left between them. CDR3 size: 13 residues. In nucleotides, the CDR3 is TGTGCCAGCAGCCAAGTTTTCACCGGGGAGCTGTTTTTT. This codes for CASSQVFTGELFF. The entire variable domain, with the rest obtained from reference TRBV14 and TRBJ2-2, is as follows: EAGVTQFPSHSVIEKGQTVTLRCDPISGHDNLYWYRRVMGKEIKFLLHFVKESKQDESGMPNNRFLAERTGGTYSTLKVQPAELEDSGVYFCASSQVFTGELFFGEGSRLTVL.

This clone was detected a few times. CDR3 nucleotide sequence: TGTGCCAGCTCACCACTGACAGGGTTCGATGGCTACACCTTC. Translating gives CASSPLTGFDGYTF. This chain links TRBV18 with TRBJ1-2; 7 bases map to TRBD1. The V and J ends lost 1 base and 6 bases, in that order; junction bases with no gene match: 5. CDR1 and CDR2 (germline): KGHSH, LQKENI. The CDR3 sequence is 14 residues long.

The chain combines TRBV18 with TRBJ1-1, with unresolved D. This CDR3 contains 15 residues. The germline V gene encodes CDR1 KGHSH and CDR2 LQKENI. V lost 8 bases and J 1 base, leaving 17 bases between the germline ends. CDR3 region: CASQTPAGGNTEAFF. The CDR3 coding sequence is TGTGCCAGCCAAACGCCCGCCGGCGGGAACACTGAAGCTTTCTTT.